This T cell receptor (beta chain) was found in a study of shared clonotypes between healthy human individuals. Clones were sequenced by immunoSEQ multiplex PCR, and TCRdb holds only the in-frame ones, with some missing. The table has about 1.1 million clones, roughly 80% seen once. This clonotype was obtained from a man younger than 30 in good health. Some clones in this sample may be carry-over from other donors' samples. Sequenced material: memory CD4+ T cells from PBMCs. Documented subset: CD45RA-negative fraction.

CDR3 residues: CASSLIGPSLDGYTF. CDR3 sequence (DNA): TGTGCCAGCAGCTTAATCGGACCCTCGCTCGATGGCTACACCTTC. The V call is TRBV7-8, the J call TRBJ1-2; unclear D gene. CDR3 length: 15 residues. The germline V gene has CDR1 SGHVS and CDR2 FQNEAQ. The V end was cut by 2 bases, the J end by 6 bases, with 16 bases between. Using reference TRBV7-8 and TRBJ1-2 for the parts outside the CDR3, the full variable domain is GAGVSQSPRYKVAKRGQDVALRCDPISGHVSLFWYQQALGQGPEFLTYFQNEAQLDKSGLPSDRFFAERPEGSVSTLKIQRTQQEDSAVYLCASSLIGPSLDGYTFGSGTRLTVV.